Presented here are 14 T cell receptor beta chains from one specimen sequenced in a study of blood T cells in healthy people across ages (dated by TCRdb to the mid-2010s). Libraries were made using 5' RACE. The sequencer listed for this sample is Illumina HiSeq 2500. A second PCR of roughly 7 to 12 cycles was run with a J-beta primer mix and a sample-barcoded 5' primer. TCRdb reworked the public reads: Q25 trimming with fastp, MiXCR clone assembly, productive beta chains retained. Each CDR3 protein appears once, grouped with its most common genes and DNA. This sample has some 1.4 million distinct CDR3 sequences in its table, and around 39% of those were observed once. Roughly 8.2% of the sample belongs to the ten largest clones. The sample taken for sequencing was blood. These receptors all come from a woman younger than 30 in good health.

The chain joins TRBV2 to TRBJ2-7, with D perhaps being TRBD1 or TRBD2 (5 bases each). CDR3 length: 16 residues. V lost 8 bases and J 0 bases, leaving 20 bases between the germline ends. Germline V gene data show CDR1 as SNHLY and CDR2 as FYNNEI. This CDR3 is CASFGPGPESSYEQYF. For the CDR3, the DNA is TGTGCCAGCTTCGGTCCGGGACCGGAGAGCTCCTACGAGCAGTACTTC.

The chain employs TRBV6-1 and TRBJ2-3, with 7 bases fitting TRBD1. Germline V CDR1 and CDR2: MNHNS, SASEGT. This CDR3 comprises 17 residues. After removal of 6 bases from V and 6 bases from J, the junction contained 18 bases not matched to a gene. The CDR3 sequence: CASRKGRTGVDTDTQYF. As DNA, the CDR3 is TGTGCCAGCAGAAAGGGACGTACAGGGGTTGATACTGATACGCAGTATTTT.

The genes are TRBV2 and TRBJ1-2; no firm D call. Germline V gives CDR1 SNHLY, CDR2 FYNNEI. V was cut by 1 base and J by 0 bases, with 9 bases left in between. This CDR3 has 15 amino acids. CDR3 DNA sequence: TGTGCCAGCAGTGAAGAGGCAGGATCTAACTATGGCTACACCTTC. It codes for CASSEEAGSNYGYTF.

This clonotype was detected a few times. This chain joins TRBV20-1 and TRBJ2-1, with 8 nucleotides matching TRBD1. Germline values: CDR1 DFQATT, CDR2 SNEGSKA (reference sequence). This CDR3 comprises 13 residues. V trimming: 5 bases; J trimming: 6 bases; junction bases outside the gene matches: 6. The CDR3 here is CSAGRDRFNEQFF. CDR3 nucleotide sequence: TGCAGTGCTGGACGGGACAGGTTCAATGAGCAGTTCTTC.

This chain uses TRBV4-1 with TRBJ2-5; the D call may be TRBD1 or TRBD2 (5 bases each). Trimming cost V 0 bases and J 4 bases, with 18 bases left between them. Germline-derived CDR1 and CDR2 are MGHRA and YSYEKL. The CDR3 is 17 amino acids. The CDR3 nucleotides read TGCGCCAGCAGCCAAGATCTTCCCCAGAGGGGTCGAGAGACCCAGTACTTC. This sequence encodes CASSQDLPQRGRETQYF.

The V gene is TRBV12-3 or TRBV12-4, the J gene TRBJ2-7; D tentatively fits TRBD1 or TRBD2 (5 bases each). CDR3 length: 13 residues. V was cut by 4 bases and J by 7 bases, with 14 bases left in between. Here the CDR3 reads CASSSDTGWEQYF. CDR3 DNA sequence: TGTGCCAGCAGTTCGGACACGGGATGGGAGCAGTACTTC.

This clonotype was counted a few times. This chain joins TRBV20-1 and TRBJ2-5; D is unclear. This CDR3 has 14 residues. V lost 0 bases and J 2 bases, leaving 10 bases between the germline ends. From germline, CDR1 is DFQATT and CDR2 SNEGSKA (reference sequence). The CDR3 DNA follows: TGCAGTGCTAGAGATTTGGTTCCTCAAGAGACCCAGTACTTC. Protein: CSARDLVPQETQYF.

In DNA, the CDR3 is TGCGCCAGCAGCCAAGTACTCGGAGGAAACAACAATGAGCAGTTCTTC. It codes for CASSQVLGGNNNEQFF. This chain links TRBV4-1 with TRBJ2-1; possibly TRBD2 for D (5 bases). Germline V gene data show CDR1 as MGHRA and CDR2 as YSYEKL. The CDR3 is made up of 16 amino acids. V was cut by 1 base and J by 5 bases, with 15 bases left in between.

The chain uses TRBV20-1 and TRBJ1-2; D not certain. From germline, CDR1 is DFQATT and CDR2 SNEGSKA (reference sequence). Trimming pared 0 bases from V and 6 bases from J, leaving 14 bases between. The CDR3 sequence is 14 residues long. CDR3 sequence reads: CSARDGVGNDGYTF. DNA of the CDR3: TGCAGTGCTAGAGACGGGGTAGGCAACGATGGCTACACCTTC.

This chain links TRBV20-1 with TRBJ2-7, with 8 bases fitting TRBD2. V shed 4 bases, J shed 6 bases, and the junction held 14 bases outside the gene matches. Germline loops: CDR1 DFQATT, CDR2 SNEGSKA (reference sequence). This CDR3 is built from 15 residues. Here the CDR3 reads CSATTPTGTRGEQYF. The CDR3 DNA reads TGCAGTGCTACCACGCCGACCGGGACTAGGGGCGAGCAGTACTTC.

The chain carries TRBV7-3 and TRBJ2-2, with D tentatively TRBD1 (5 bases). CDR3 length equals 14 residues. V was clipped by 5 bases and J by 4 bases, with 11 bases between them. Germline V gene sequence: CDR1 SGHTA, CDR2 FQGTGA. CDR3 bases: TGTGCCAGCAGCCCGGACAAACCCACCGGGGAGCTGTTTTTT. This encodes CASSPDKPTGELFF.

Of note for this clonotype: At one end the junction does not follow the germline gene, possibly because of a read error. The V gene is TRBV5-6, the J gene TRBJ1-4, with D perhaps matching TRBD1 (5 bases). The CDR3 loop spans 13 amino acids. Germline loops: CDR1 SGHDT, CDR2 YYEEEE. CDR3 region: CASSLRGNEKLIF. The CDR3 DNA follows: TGTGCCAGCAGCTTAAGGGGAAATGAAAAACTGATTTTT.

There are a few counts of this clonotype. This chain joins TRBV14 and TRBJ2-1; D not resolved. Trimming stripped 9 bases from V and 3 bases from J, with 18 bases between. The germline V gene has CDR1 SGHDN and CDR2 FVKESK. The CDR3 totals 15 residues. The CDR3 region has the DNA TGTGCCAGTACCCACGGCGTTGCTATCTACAATGAGCAGTTCTTC. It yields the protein CASTHGVAIYNEQFF.

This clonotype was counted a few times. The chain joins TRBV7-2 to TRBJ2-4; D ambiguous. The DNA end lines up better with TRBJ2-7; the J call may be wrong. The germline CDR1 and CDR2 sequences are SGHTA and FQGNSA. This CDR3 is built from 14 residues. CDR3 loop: CASSSPGQNYEQYF. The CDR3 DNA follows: TGTGCCAGCAGCTCGCCGGGCCAAAACTACGAGCAGTACTTC.